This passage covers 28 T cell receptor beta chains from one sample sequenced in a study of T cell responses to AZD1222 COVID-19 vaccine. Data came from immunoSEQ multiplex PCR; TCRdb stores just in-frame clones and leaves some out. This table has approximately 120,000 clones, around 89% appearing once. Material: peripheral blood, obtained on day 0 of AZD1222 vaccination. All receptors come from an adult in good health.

The CDR3 is CASSLPAGGRAEAFF. CDR3 nucleotides: TGTGCCAGCAGTTTGCCCGCAGGAGGTAGGGCTGAAGCTTTCTTT. V and J are TRBV28 and TRBJ1-1; D is ambiguous. Looked up from germline, CDR1 is MDHEN and CDR2 is SYDVKM. The CDR3 runs 15 residues. Trimming stripped 3 bases from V and 6 bases from J, with 17 bases between.

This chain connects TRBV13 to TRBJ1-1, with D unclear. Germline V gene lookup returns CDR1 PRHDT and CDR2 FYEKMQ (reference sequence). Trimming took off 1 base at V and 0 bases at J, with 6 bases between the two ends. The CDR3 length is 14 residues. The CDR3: CASSLVPMNTEAFF. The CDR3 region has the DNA TGTGCCAGCAGCTTAGTTCCCATGAACACTGAAGCTTTCTTT.

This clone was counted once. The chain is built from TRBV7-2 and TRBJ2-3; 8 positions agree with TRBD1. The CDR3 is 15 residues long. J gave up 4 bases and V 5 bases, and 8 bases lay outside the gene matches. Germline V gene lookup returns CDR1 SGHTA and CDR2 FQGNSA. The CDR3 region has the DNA TGTGCCAGCAGCCCTCGGACAGGGATCCCAGATACGCAGTATTTT. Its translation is CASSPRTGIPDTQYF.

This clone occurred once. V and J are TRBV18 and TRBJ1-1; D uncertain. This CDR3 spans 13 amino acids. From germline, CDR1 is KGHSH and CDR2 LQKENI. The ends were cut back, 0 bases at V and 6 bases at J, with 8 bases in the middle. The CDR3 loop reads CASSPPARAEAFF. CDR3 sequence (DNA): TGTGCCAGCTCACCACCGGCGAGGGCTGAAGCTTTCTTT. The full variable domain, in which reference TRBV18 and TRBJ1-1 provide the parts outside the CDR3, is NAGVMQNPRHLVRRRGQEARLRCSPMKGHSHVYWYRQLPEEGLKFMVYLQKENIIDESGMPKERFSAEFPKEGPSILRIQQVVRGDSAAYFCASSPPARAEAFFGQGTRLTVV.

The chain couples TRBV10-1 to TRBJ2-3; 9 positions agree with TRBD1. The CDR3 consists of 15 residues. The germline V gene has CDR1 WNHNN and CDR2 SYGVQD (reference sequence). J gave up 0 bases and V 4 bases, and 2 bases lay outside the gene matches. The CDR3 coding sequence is TGCGCCAGCAGTGTAGGGACAGGGAGCACAGATACGCAGTATTTT. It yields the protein CASSVGTGSTDTQYF.

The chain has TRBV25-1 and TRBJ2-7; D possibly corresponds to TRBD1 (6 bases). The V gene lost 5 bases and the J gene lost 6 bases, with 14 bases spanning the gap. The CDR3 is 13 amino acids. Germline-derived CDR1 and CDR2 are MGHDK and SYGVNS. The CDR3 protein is CASSYLGAGEQYF. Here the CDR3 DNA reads TGTGCCAGCAGTTACCTGGGGGCGGGCGAGCAGTACTTC.

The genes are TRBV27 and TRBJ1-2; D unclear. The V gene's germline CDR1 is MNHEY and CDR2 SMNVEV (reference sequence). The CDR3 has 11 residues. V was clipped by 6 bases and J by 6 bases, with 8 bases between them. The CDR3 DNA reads TGTGCCAGCAGCCGCTGGAATGGCTACACCTTC. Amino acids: CASSRWNGYTF.

The CDR3 here is CASSSQGPRDGELFF. CDR3 nucleotides: TGTGCCAGCAGCAGCCAGGGCCCGCGTGACGGGGAGCTGTTTTTT. The J gene is TRBJ2-2, the V gene TRBV7-9, with D possibly matching TRBD1 (5 bases). This CDR3 contains 15 residues. The V end was cut by 5 bases, the J end by 7 bases, with 17 bases between. In germline, CDR1 is SEHNR, CDR2 FQNEAQ (reference sequence).

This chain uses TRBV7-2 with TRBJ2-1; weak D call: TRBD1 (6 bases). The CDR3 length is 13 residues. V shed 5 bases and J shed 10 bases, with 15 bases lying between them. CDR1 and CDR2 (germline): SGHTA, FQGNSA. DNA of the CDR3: TGTGCCAGCAGCCTCACAGGGATGTGGGAGCAGTTCTTC. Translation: CASSLTGMWEQFF.

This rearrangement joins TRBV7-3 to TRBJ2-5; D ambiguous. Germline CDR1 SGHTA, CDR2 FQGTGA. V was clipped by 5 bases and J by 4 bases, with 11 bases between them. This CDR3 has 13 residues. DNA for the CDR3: TGTGCCAGCAGCCCAAGCGCCCTAGAGACCCAGTACTTC. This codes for CASSPSALETQYF.

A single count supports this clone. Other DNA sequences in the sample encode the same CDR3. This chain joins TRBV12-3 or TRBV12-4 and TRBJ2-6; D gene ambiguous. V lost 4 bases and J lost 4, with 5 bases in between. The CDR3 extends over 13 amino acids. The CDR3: CASSSSGANVLTF. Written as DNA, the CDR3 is TGTGCCAGCAGTTCCTCCGGGGCCAACGTCCTGACTTTC.

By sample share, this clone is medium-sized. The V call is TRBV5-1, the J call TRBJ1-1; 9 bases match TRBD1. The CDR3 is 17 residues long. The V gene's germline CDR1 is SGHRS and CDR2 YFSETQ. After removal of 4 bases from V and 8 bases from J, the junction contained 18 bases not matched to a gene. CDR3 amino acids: CASSQALTGGQRTEAFF. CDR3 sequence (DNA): TGCGCCAGCAGCCAAGCCCTCACAGGGGGCCAGAGGACCGAAGCTTTCTTT.

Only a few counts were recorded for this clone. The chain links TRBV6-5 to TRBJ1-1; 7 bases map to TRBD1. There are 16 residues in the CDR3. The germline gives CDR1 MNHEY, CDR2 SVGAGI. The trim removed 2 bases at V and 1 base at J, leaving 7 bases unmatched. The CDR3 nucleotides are TGTGCCAGCAGTTACGTAAGGGGGCGCGGGAACACTGAAGCTTTCTTT. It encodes CASSYVRGRGNTEAFF.

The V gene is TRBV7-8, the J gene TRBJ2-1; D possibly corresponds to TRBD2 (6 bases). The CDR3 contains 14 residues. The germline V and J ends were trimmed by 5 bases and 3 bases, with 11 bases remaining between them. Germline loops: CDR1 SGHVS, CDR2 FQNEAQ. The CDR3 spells CASSVPGLYNEQFF. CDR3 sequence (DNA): TGTGCCAGCAGCGTACCGGGACTCTACAATGAGCAGTTCTTC.

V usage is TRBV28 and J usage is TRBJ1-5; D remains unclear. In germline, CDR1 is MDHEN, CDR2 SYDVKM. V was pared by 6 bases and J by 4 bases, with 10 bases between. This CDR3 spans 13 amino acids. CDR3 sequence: CASSWVLNQPQHF. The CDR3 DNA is TGTGCCAGCAGCTGGGTCCTGAATCAGCCCCAGCATTTT. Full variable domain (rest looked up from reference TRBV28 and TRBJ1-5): DVKVTQSSRYLVKRTGEKVFLECVQDMDHENMFWYRQDPGLGLRLIYFSYDVKMKEKGDIPEGYSVSREKKERFSLILESASTNQTSMYLCASSWVLNQPQHFGDGTRLSIL.

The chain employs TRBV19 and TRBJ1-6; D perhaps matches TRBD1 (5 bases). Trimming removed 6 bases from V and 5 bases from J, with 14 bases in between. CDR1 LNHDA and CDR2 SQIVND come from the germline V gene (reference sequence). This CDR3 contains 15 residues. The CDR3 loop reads CASRPSSRDNSPLHF. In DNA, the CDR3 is TGTGCCAGTAGGCCCTCCAGCAGGGATAATTCACCCCTCCACTTT.

The CDR3 spells CASSTLAGDFYEQYF. The DNA of the CDR3 is TGTGCCAGCAGTACTCTAGCGGGAGACTTCTACGAGCAGTACTTC. This chain uses TRBV28 with TRBJ2-7, with TRBD2 identical over 10 bases. J was trimmed by 3 bases and V by 5 bases; bases with no gene match: 7. Per germline, CDR1 MDHEN and CDR2 SYDVKM. The CDR3 runs 15 residues.

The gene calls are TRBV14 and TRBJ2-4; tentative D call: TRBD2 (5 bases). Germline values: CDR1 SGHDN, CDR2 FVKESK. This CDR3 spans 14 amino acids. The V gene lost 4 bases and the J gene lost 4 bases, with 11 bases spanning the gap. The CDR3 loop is CASSLRGVKNIQYF. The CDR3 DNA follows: TGTGCCAGCAGCCTCCGGGGAGTGAAAAACATTCAGTACTTC.

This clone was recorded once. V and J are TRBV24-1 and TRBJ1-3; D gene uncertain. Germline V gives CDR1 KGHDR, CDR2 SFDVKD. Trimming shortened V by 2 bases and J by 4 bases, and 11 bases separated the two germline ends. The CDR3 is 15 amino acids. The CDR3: CATSDSGYGGNTIYF. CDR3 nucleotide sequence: TGTGCCACCAGTGATTCCGGTTACGGGGGAAACACCATATATTTT.

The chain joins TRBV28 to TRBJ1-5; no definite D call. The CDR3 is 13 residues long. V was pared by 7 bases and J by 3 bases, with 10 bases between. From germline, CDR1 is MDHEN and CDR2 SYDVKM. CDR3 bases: TGTGCCAGCACCACCGGGCCCAATCAGCCCCAGCATTTT. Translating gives CASTTGPNQPQHF.

CDR3 residues: CARRDTAWGGYTF. CDR3 sequence (DNA): TGTGCCAGGCGGGACACGGCGTGGGGGGGCTACACCTTC. The chain employs TRBV5-4 and TRBJ1-2; maybe TRBD1 (6 bases). CDR1 is SGHNT and CDR2 is YYREEE in the germline V gene (reference sequence). The CDR3 is 13 residues long. The ends were cut back, 8 bases at V and 8 bases at J, with 19 bases in the middle.

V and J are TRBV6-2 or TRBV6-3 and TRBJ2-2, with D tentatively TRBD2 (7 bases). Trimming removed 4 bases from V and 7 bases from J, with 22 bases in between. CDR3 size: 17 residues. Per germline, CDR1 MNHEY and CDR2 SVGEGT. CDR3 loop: CASSSVGGGYPGGELFF. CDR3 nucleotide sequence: TGTGCCAGCAGTTCGGTCGGCGGGGGCTACCCCGGCGGGGAGCTGTTTTTT.

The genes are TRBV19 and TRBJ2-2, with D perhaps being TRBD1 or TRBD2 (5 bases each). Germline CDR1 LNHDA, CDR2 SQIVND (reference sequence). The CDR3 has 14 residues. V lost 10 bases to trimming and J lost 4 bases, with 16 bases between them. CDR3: CATRGSEATGELFF. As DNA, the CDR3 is TGTGCCACGAGGGGCTCCGAGGCCACCGGGGAGCTGTTTTTT. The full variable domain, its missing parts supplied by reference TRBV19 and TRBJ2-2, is DGGITQSPKYLFRKEGQNVTLSCEQNLNHDAMYWYRQDPGQGLRLIYYSQIVNDFQKGDIAEGYSVSREKKESFPLTVTSAQKNPTAFYLCATRGSEATGELFFGEGSRLTVL.

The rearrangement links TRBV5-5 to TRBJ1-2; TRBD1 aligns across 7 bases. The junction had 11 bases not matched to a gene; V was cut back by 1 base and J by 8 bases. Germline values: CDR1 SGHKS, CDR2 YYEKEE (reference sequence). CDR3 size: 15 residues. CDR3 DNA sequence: TGTGCCAGCAGCTTGTGGGAAACAGGGGTGGAGGGCTACACCTTC. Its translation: CASSLWETGVEGYTF.

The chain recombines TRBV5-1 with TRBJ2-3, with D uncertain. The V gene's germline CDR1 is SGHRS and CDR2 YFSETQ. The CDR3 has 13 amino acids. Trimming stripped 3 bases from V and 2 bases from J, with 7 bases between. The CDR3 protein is CASSSFSTDTQYF. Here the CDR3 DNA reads TGCGCCAGCAGCTCCTTCTCCACAGATACGCAGTATTTT.

The CDR3 reads CARKGTAYTEAFF. In nucleotides, the CDR3 is TGTGCCAGAAAGGGGACGGCCTACACTGAAGCTTTCTTT. The rearrangement joins TRBV2 to TRBJ1-1; possibly TRBD1 for D (5 bases). The CDR3 runs 13 residues. Germline CDR1 SNHLY, CDR2 FYNNEI. Deletions cut 9 bases from V and 3 bases from J, with 14 bases between.

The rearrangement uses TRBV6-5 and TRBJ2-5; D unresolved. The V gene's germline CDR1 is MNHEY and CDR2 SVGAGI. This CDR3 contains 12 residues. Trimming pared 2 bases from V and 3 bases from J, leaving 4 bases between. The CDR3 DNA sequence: TGTGCCAGCAGTTACCCAGAAGAGACCCAGTACTTC. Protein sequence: CASSYPEETQYF.

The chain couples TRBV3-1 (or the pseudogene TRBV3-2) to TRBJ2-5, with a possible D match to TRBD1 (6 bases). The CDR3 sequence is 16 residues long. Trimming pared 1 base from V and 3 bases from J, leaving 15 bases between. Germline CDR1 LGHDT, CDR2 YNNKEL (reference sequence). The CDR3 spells CASSQARGAGEETQYF. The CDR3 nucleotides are TGTGCCAGCAGCCAAGCAAGAGGAGCAGGGGAAGAGACCCAGTACTTC.